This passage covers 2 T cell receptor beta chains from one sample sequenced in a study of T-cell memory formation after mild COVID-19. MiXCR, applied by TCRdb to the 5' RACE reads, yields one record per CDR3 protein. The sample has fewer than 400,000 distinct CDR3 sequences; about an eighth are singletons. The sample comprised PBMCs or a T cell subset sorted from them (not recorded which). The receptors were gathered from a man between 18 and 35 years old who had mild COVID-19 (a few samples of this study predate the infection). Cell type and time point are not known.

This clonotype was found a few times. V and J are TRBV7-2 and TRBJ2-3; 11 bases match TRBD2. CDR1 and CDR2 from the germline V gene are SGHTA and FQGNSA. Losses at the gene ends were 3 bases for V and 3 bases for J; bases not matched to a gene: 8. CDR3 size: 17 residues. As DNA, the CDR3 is TGTGCCAGCAGCTTCCGCGCTAGCGGGGGGACGACAGATACGCAGTATTTT. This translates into CASSFRASGGTTDTQYF. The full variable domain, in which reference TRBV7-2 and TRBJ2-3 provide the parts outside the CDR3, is GAGVSQSPSNKVTEKGKDVELRCDPISGHTALYWYRQSLGQGLEFLIYFQGNSAPDKSGLPSDRFSAERTGGSVSTLTIQRTQQEDSAVYLCASSFRASGGTTDTQYFGPGTRLTVL.

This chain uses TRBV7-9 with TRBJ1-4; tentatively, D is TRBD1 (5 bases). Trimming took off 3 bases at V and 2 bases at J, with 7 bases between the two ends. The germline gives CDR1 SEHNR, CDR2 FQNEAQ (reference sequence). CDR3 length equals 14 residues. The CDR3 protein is CASSLDNTNEKLFF. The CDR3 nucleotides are TGTGCCAGCAGCTTGGACAATACTAATGAAAAACTGTTTTTT.